This entry lists 30 T cell receptor beta chains sequenced from one sample in a study of OX40 agonist ivuxolimab in advanced cancers. Only in-frame clones appear in the TCRdb table, and some are missing; sequencing was by immunoSEQ multiplex PCR. Seen here are about 69,000 clones, roughly 90% observed once, and the top ten hold around 2.9%. This sample comprised CD4+ or CD8+ T cells sorted from blood, obtained in a trial of the OX40 agonist ivuxolimab. The receptors come from an adult with an advanced solid tumor such as melanoma, head and neck, liver or kidney cancer.

The chain couples TRBV28 to TRBJ1-3; the D gene is possibly TRBD1 (6 bases). V dropped 8 bases and J dropped 1 base, with 15 bases sitting between them. This CDR3 has 15 residues. The germline CDR1 and CDR2 sequences are MDHEN and SYDVKM. The CDR3 loop reads CASWGAHGSGNTIYF. The CDR3 DNA follows: TGTGCCAGCTGGGGGGCACACGGATCTGGAAACACCATATATTTT.

J is TRBJ2-7 and V is TRBV6-4; tentatively, D is TRBD1 (6 bases). With 8 bases removed from V and 2 bases from J, the gap between germline ends came to 16 bases. There are 14 residues in the CDR3. Looked up from germline, CDR1 is MRHNA and CDR2 is SNTAGT. DNA for the CDR3: TGTGCCAGCTCACCCAGACAGGAACCCTACGAGCAGTACTTC. It translates to CASSPRQEPYEQYF.

In this sample, this clone turned up once. CDR3 amino acids: CASKRRQPKNIQYF. CDR3 DNA: TGTGCCAGTAAGAGGAGGCAGCCCAAAAACATTCAGTACTTC. The chain employs TRBV19 and TRBJ2-4; perhaps TRBD2 as D (5 bases). V lost 7 bases and J 2 bases, leaving 12 bases between the germline ends. The CDR3 loop spans 14 amino acids. Germline CDR1 reads LNHDA; CDR2 reads SQIVND (reference sequence).

The V and J genes are TRBV11-3 and TRBJ2-3; D unresolved. Trimming shortened V by 3 bases and J by 4 bases, and 8 bases separated the two germline ends. Per germline, CDR1 SGHNT and CDR2 YENEEA. The CDR3 consists of 13 residues. The CDR3 region is CASSFSSADTQYF. CDR3 DNA sequence: TGTGCCAGCAGCTTTTCCAGCGCAGATACGCAGTATTTT.

V and J are TRBV6-5 and TRBJ2-7; 9 nucleotides agree with TRBD1. Trimming took 5 bases from V and 3 from J; bases not matched to a gene: 8. The CDR3 sequence is 15 residues long. Germline V gene data show CDR1 as MNHEY and CDR2 as SVGAGI. This CDR3 reads CASSSKTGGIYEQYF. The CDR3 coding sequence is TGTGCCAGCAGTAGCAAGACAGGGGGAATCTACGAGCAGTACTTC.

The chain joins TRBV9 to TRBJ2-2; 11 positions match TRBD2. The trim removed 0 bases at V and 5 bases at J, leaving 3 bases unmatched. The CDR3 loop spans 16 amino acids. Germline V gene lookup returns CDR1 SGDLS and CDR2 YYNGEE. CDR3 DNA: TGTGCCAGCAGCGTAGGACTAGCGGGGACTACCGGGGAGCTGTTTTTT. As protein: CASSVGLAGTTGELFF.

The V call is TRBV7-9, the J call TRBJ1-4; 10 bases agree with TRBD1. CDR1 is SEHNR, CDR2 FQNEAQ, per germline (reference sequence). The V and J ends lost 6 bases and 3 bases, in that order; junction bases with no gene match: 4. CDR3 length: 15 amino acids. The CDR3 DNA follows: TGTGCCAGCAGGGGGGACAGGGGTGCTAATGAAAAACTGTTTTTT. Translating it yields CASRGDRGANEKLFF.

This chain links TRBV5-1 with TRBJ2-1, with a tentative D call TRBD1 (5 bases). The V end lost 0 bases, the J end lost 1 base, and 8 bases lay between the germline ends. The CDR3 is 15 amino acids. Germline V lookup: CDR1 SGHRS, CDR2 YFSETQ. The CDR3 spells CASSLAGPSYNEQFF. CDR3 DNA: TGCGCCAGCAGCTTGGCAGGGCCGTCCTACAATGAGCAGTTCTTC.

The J gene is TRBJ2-5, the V gene TRBV27, with 7 bases lining up with TRBD1. With V trimmed by 8 bases and J by 4 bases, 10 bases remained unmatched. The CDR3 consists of 14 residues. Germline V gene sequence: CDR1 MNHEY, CDR2 SMNVEV (reference sequence). The CDR3 coding sequence is TGTGCCAGCTCCAGCCGGCCAGGGGGAGAGACCCAGTACTTC. Translating gives CASSSRPGGETQYF.

The rearrangement joins TRBV27 to TRBJ1-2; the D gene is possibly TRBD1 (6 bases). V was clipped by 5 bases and J by 4 bases, with 11 bases between them. CDR3 length equals 13 residues. The germline V gene has CDR1 MNHEY and CDR2 SMNVEV (reference sequence). The CDR3 bases are TGTGCCAGCAGTACGGAAGGGGGCTATGGCTACACCTTC. The encoded protein is CASSTEGGYGYTF.

The V call is TRBV27, the J call TRBJ2-1; D call uncertain. The CDR3 length is 14 residues. Germline-derived CDR1 and CDR2 are MNHEY and SMNVEV (reference sequence). Trimming stripped 3 bases from V and 10 bases from J, with 16 bases between. The CDR3 sequence is CASSFDPLGVEQFF. The DNA for the CDR3 is TGTGCCAGCAGTTTTGATCCCTTAGGAGTCGAGCAGTTCTTC.

The rearrangement joins TRBV15 to TRBJ2-7, with TRBD1 matching 7 bases. The germline CDR1 and CDR2 sequences are LNHNV and YYDKDF (reference sequence). V dropped 3 bases and J dropped 2; count of bases not matched to a gene: 7. The CDR3 contains 15 residues. CDR3 in amino acids: CATSSGQARAYEQYF. The CDR3 bases are TGTGCCACCAGCAGCGGACAGGCCAGGGCCTACGAGCAGTACTTC.

The V gene is TRBV29-1, the J gene TRBJ2-2; possible D gene TRBD1, 6 bases. Germline V gene sequence: CDR1 SQVTM, CDR2 ANQGSEA. The CDR3 is 12 amino acids. V was clipped by 8 bases and J by 3 bases, with 10 bases between them. The CDR3: CSSTGDTGELFF. The CDR3 bases are TGCAGCTCGACAGGAGACACCGGGGAGCTGTTTTTT.

Only one count was recorded for this clone. This sequence joins TRBV6-6 and TRBJ1-2; D remains ambiguous. CDR1 and CDR2 (germline): MNHNY, SVGAGI (reference sequence). The CDR3 contains 11 residues. The V end lost 7 bases, the J end lost 2 bases, and 5 bases lay between the germline ends. The CDR3 spells CASTVNYGYTF. In DNA, the CDR3 is TGTGCCAGCACCGTGAACTATGGCTACACCTTC.

The rearrangement uses TRBV28 and TRBJ2-5; 9 positions match TRBD1. The J call may be wrong; the DNA end is better matched by TRBJ2-7. The germline V gene encodes CDR1 MDHEN and CDR2 SYDVKM. The CDR3 spans 14 residues. The CDR3 is CASSTGGASYEQYF. As DNA, the CDR3 is TGTGCCAGCAGCACAGGGGGCGCGTCCTACGAGCAGTACTTC.

The rearrangement joins TRBV4-3 to TRBJ1-4, with 8 bases identical to TRBD1. This CDR3 comprises 13 residues. V shed 0 bases, J shed 14 bases, and the junction held 5 bases outside the gene matches. Germline CDR1 LGHNA, CDR2 YSLEER. CDR3 sequence (DNA): TGCGCCAGCAGCCAAGAAGGTACAGGGGGGCTGTTTTTT. Amino acids: CASSQEGTGGLFF.

V is TRBV30 and J is TRBJ2-7; D gene uncertain. The CDR3 spans 11 residues. The V gene lost 3 bases and the J gene lost 5 bases, with 8 bases spanning the gap. Germline CDR1 reads GTSNPN; CDR2 reads SVGIG (reference sequence). CDR3: CAWSPQDEQYF. The CDR3, as DNA: TGTGCCTGGAGCCCCCAGGACGAGCAGTACTTC.

The chain recombines TRBV19 with TRBJ2-1; 7 bases fit TRBD1. Germline V gene data show CDR1 as LNHDA and CDR2 as SQIVND (reference sequence). Trimming at V came to 5 bases and at J to 7 bases, leaving 8 bases not matched to a gene. CDR3 length: 14 residues. The CDR3 loop reads CASSAGTVSNEQFF. The CDR3, as DNA: TGTGCCAGTAGTGCCGGGACAGTATCTAATGAGCAGTTCTTC. Using reference TRBV19 and TRBJ2-1 for the parts outside the CDR3, the full variable domain is DGGITQSPKYLFRKEGQNVTLSCEQNLNHDAMYWYRQDPGQGLRLIYYSQIVNDFQKGDIAEGYSVSREKKESFPLTVTSAQKNPTAFYLCASSAGTVSNEQFFGPGTRLTVL.

This chain connects TRBV14 to TRBJ1-2; possibly TRBD1 for D (6 bases). V lost 3 bases to trimming and J lost 7 bases, with 15 bases between them. CDR1 SGHDN and CDR2 FVKESK come from the germline V gene. CDR3 length equals 14 residues. The CDR3 coding sequence is TGTGCCAGCAGCCACGAAACAGGGTTGGTTGGCTACACCTTC. It translates to CASSHETGLVGYTF.

This clone was seen only once. J is TRBJ2-1 and V is TRBV5-1; 9 bases match TRBD1. Germline V CDR1 and CDR2: SGHRS, YFSETQ. After removal of 0 bases from V and 6 bases from J, the junction contained 7 bases not matched to a gene. CDR3 length: 16 amino acids. For the CDR3, the DNA is TGCGCCAGCAGCTTGGGAACAGGGGGCATTATCAATGAGCAGTTCTTC. Encoded protein: CASSLGTGGIINEQFF.

V usage is TRBV2 and J usage is TRBJ1-5; no reliable D call. CDR1 is SNHLY, CDR2 FYNNEI, per germline. Trimming took 6 bases from V and 1 from J, leaving 13 bases between them. This CDR3 region has 15 residues. The CDR3 spells CASSPALGSNQPQHF. CDR3 DNA: TGTGCCAGCAGCCCAGCGCTGGGGAGCAATCAGCCCCAGCATTTT.

The V and J genes are TRBV21-1 and TRBJ2-1. TRBV21-1 is described as a pseudogene. The CDR3 sequence is 14 residues long. CDR3 sequence: CASSTRTSPNEQFF. The CDR3 DNA reads TGTGCCAGCAGCACCCGGACCTCCCCCAATGAGCAGTTCTTC.

This clone was observed a few times. The gene calls are TRBV21-1 and TRBJ2-7; the table calls TRBD2, which could not be checked here. TRBV21-1 represents a pseudogene. The CDR3 has 14 residues. This CDR3 reads CARKTGTDTYEQYF. The CDR3 DNA sequence: TGTGCCAGGAAGACCGGGACTGACACCTACGAGCAGTACTTC.

V usage is TRBV7-6 and J usage is TRBJ1-5; D remains unclear. The CDR3 length is 15 residues. CDR1 is SGHVS and CDR2 is FNYEAQ in the germline V gene. Trimming shortened V by 0 bases and J by 1 base, and 7 bases separated the two germline ends. CDR3 region: CASSLALGSNQPQHF. CDR3 coding DNA: TGTGCCAGCAGCTTAGCGCTGGGAAGCAATCAGCCCCAGCATTTT.

This clone was recorded only once. J is TRBJ2-7 and V is TRBV5-6; TRBD1 matches 9 bases. This CDR3 spans 14 amino acids. Germline loops: CDR1 SGHDT, CDR2 YYEEEE. The V gene end was trimmed by 4 bases and the J gene end by 6 bases; junction bases not matched to a gene: 8. In nucleotides, the CDR3 is TGTGCCAGCAGCAAAAACAGGGGGCTAGGCGAGCAGTACTTC. This encodes CASSKNRGLGEQYF.

The chain employs TRBV18 and TRBJ2-3; the D gene is possibly TRBD1 (6 bases). The CDR3 consists of 15 residues. The germline V and J ends were trimmed by 3 bases and 0 bases, with 10 bases remaining between them. Germline CDR1 and CDR2: KGHSH and LQKENI. The chain's CDR3 is CASSPTGPSTDTQYF. The DNA for the CDR3 is TGTGCCAGCTCACCGACAGGACCAAGCACAGATACGCAGTATTTT. The complete variable domain, with remaining parts taken from reference TRBV18 and TRBJ2-3, reads NAGVMQNPRHLVRRRGQEARLRCSPMKGHSHVYWYRQLPEEGLKFMVYLQKENIIDESGMPKERFSAEFPKEGPSILRIQQVVRGDSAAYFCASSPTGPSTDTQYFGPGTRLTVL.

This chain uses TRBV27 with TRBJ2-1; 9 nucleotides agree with TRBD2. The CDR3 loop spans 14 amino acids. V shed 3 bases, J shed 11 bases, and the junction held 8 bases outside the gene matches. Germline CDR1 reads MNHEY; CDR2 reads SMNVEV (reference sequence). The CDR3 spells CASSFTGLAGQQFF. The CDR3 DNA follows: TGTGCCAGCAGTTTTACGGGGCTAGCGGGACAGCAGTTCTTC.

This chain joins TRBV19 and TRBJ1-5; D unresolved. This CDR3 is 15 amino acids long. The V gene lost 7 bases and the J gene lost 1 base, with 14 bases spanning the gap. Germline V lookup: CDR1 LNHDA, CDR2 SQIVND (reference sequence). CDR3 in amino acids: CASTERLESNQPQHF. Written as DNA, the CDR3 is TGTGCCAGTACCGAGAGGTTGGAGAGCAATCAGCCCCAGCATTTT.

This chain links TRBV30 with TRBJ1-2, with D possibly being TRBD1 (6 bases). Trimming took off 4 bases at V and 2 bases at J, with 11 bases between the two ends. The CDR3 spans 13 residues. Germline loops: CDR1 GTSNPN, CDR2 SVGIG (reference sequence). The CDR3 region has the DNA TGTGCCTGGACCGGAGGGGGGAACTATGGCTACACCTTC. It is translated as CAWTGGGNYGYTF. Filled out from reference TRBV30 and TRBJ1-2, the complete variable domain reads SQTIHQWPATLVQPVGSPLSLECTVEGTSNPNLYWYRQAAGRGLQLLFYSVGIGQISSEVPQNLSASRPQDRQFILSSKKLLLSDSGFYLCAWTGGGNYGYTFGSGTRLTVV.

This chain joins TRBV5-5 and TRBJ1-2; no clear D gene. The ends were cut back, 7 bases at V and 2 bases at J, with 12 bases in the middle. The length of the CDR3 is 13 residues. Germline V gene lookup returns CDR1 SGHKS and CDR2 YYEKEE (reference sequence). CDR3 amino acids: CASGGRENYGYTF. The CDR3 nucleotides are TGTGCCAGCGGAGGTCGGGAAAACTATGGCTACACCTTC. Using reference TRBV5-5 and TRBJ1-2 for the parts outside the CDR3, the full variable domain is DAGVTQSPTHLIKTRGQQVTLRCSPISGHKSVSWYQQVLGQGPQFIFQYYEKEERGRGNFPDRFSARQFPNYSSELNVNALLLGDSALYLCASGGRENYGYTFGSGTRLTVV.